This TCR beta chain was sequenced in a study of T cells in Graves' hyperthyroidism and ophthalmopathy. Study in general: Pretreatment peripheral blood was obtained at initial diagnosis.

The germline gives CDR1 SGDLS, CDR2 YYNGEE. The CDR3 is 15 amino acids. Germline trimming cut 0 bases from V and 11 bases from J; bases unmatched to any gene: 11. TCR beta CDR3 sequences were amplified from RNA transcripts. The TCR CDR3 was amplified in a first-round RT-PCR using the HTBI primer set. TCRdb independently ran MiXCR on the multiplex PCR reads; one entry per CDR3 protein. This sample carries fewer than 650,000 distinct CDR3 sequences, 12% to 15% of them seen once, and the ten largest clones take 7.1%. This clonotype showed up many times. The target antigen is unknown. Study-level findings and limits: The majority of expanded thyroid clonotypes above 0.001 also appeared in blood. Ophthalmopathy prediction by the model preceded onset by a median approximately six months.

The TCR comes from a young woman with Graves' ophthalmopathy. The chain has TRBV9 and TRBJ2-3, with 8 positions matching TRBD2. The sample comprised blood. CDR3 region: CASSVGGLAGGVQYF. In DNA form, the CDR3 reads TGTGCCAGCAGCGTAGGGGGGCTAGCGGGTGGGGTGCAGTATTTT.